This T cell receptor (beta chain) was identified in a study of early T cells in non-severe SARS-CoV-2 infection. TCRdb re-called the 5' RACE reads through MiXCR, storing one row per CDR3 protein. The repertoire consists of roughly 63,000 distinct CDR3 sequences, with 10% to 15% occurring once and the leading ten covering around 4.5%. The CDR3 has 17 amino acids. The germline V and J ends were trimmed by 5 bases and 2 bases, with 22 bases remaining between them. Germline V gene sequence: CDR1 DFQATT, CDR2 SNEGSKA (reference sequence). Sequenced sample: whole blood. The V call is TRBV20-1, the J call TRBJ1-5; D gene ambiguous. The origin of this receptor is an adult who was a healthcare worker with PCR-confirmed SARS-CoV-2 infection or an uninfected control (not recorded which). The CDR3 here is CSALPGRLYGGNQPQHF. CDR3 bases: TGCAGTGCTCTTCCGGGCCGACTTTACGGGGGCAATCAGCCCCAGCATTTT.